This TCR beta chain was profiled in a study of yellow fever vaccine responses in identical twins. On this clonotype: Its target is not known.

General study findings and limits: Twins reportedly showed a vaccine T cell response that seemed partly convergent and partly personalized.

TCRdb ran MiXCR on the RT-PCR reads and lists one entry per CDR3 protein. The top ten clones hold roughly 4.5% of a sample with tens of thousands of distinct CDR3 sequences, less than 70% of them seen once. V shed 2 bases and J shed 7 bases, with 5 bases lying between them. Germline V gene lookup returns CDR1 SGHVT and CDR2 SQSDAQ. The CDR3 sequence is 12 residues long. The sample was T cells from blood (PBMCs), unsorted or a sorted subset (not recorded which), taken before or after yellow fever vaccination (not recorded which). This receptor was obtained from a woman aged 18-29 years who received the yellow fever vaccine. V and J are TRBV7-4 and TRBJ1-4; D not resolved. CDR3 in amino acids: CASSLMGEKLFF. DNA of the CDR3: TGTGCCAGCAGCTTAATGGGTGAAAAACTGTTTTTT.